The clone carrying this T cell receptor beta chain occurred many times. Its antigen remains unidentified. This specimen comes from a study of T cells in Graves' hyperthyroidism and ophthalmopathy. The source material, RNA transcripts, was used to amplify TCR beta CDR3 regions. TCR CDR3 underwent first-round RT-PCR with the HTBI primer set. TCRdb passed the multiplex PCR reads through MiXCR, listing each CDR3 protein once. The table records about 290,000 distinct CDR3 sequences, about 13% of them present only once. General study points: The authors' 13 V-J model separated ophthalmopathy from stable hyperthyroidism.

When ophthalmopathy did not progress within 18 months, Graves' hyperthyroidism was considered stable. Lactation, pregnancy, other autoimmune disease or uncontrolled infection excluded patients. This CDR3 spans 16 amino acids. With 6 bases clipped from V and 0 bases from J, the junction kept 10 bases outside the gene matches. This rearrangement joins TRBV12-3 or TRBV12-4 to TRBJ1-2; 7 positions match TRBD1. Sample: blood. The receptor's source is a woman in her forties with Graves' hyperthyroidism. The CDR3: CASSRHSGTANYGYTF. For the CDR3, the DNA is TGTGCCAGCAGCAGACATTCCGGGACAGCTAACTATGGCTACACCTTC.